This record covers a single T cell receptor beta chain. As yet, its antigen is unknown. The data are from a study of CD8 T cells in ankylosing spondylitis. General study findings and limits: Several of the motif variants were reported before in synovial fluid and blood from reactive arthritis.

CDR3 size: 13 residues. The germline gives CDR1 ENHRY, CDR2 SYGVKD. TCRdb called the 5' RACE reads again in MiXCR, with one record for every CDR3 protein. The profile shows nearly 250,000 distinct CDR3 sequences, roughly 32% of them singletons. The sequence derives from a male donor with ankylosing spondylitis or in good health (not recorded which). The V gene is TRBV10-3, the J gene TRBJ1-4; a possible D gene is TRBD1 (6 bases). Sequenced sample: blood, either unsorted or a sorted T cell fraction (not recorded which). Here the CDR3 DNA reads TGTGACACGTCGGGACATCCTAATGAAAAACTGTTTTTT. It codes for CDTSGHPNEKLFF.